The rows below give T cell receptor beta chains drawn from one sample of a study of cytomegalovirus exposure and HLA in healthy donors. This table comes from immunoSEQ multiplex PCR, and its TCRdb copy is limited to in-frame clones, with some not included. The data contain some 65,000 clones, roughly 96% of them singletons. The specimen was PBMCs. The receptor source for this set is a man aged 18-30 years in good health and CMV-seronegative. CDR3s include the opening cysteine and the closing phenylalanine or tryptophan. The D gene is left open where the match is weak. Size is stated for part of the rows, as once, few or many counts, or as a class when the clone is expanded.

abundance	v_gene	d_gene	j_gene	CDR3nt	CDR3aa
NA	TRBV19	TRBD2	TRBJ2-3	TGTGCCAGTAGTGCCGGGACTAGCGGGAGGGCAGGGTATACGCAGTATTTT	CASSAGTSGRAGYTQYF
NA	TRBV27	TRBD2	TRBJ2-1	TGTGCCAGCGCCTCCGGGACTAGCGACAATGAGCAGTTCTTC	CASASGTSDNEQFF
NA	TRBV5-1	NA	TRBJ1-1	TGCGCCAGCAGCTTGGCCTTCGCAGGGGACACTGAAGCTTTCTTT	CASSLAFAGDTEAFF
NA	TRBV11-2	NA	TRBJ1-5	TGTGCCAGCAGCTTAGACTCGGGGAGCAATCAGCCCCAGCATTTT	CASSLDSGSNQPQHF
NA	TRBV6-8	NA	TRBJ1-1	TGTGCCAGCAGGGGGGGAGTAGTCACTGAAGCTTTCTTT	CASRGGVVTEAFF
NA	TRBV25-1	NA	TRBJ1-3	TGTGCCAGCAGTGAATGGGGGACTGTCTCTGGAAACACCATATATTTT	CASSEWGTVSGNTIYF
NA	TRBV29-1	TRBD1	TRBJ2-1	TGCAGCGCTCAGCCGGGACAGGGATACAATGAGCAGTTCTTC	CSAQPGQGYNEQFF
NA	TRBV2	NA	TRBJ2-2	TGTGCCAGCAGTGAATCAGGGGGGACCGGGGAGCTGTTTTTT	CASSESGGTGELFF
NA	TRBV10-3	NA	TRBJ2-1	TGTGCCATCCGACTAGAGATGGGTGAGCAGTTCTTC	CAIRLEMGEQFF
NA	TRBV6-5	TRBD1	TRBJ2-5	TGTGCCAGCAGACGGACAGGTTTAGAGACCCAGTACTTC	CASRRTGLETQYF
once	TRBV5-6	TRBD2	TRBJ2-3	TGTGCCAGCAGCTGGACTAGCGGGAGGCCCCAACGCACAGATACGCAGTATTTT	CASSWTSGRPQRTDTQYF
NA	TRBV4-1	NA	TRBJ2-7	TGCGCCAGCAGCCGGGGGCCGGGCGAGCAGTACTTC	CASSRGPGEQYF
NA	TRBV6-6	NA	TRBJ1-5	TGTGCCAGCAGTTACGTTGCAGGGGATAGCAATCAGCCCCAGCATTTT	CASSYVAGDSNQPQHF
NA	TRBV7-9	TRBD1	TRBJ1-1	TGTGCCCTACAGGGGGTGAGCTCTGAAGCTTTCTTT	CALQGVSSEAFF
NA	TRBV11-3	TRBD1	TRBJ2-1	TGTGCCAGCAGGCCCTTCAACCGGGACAGGGACTACAATGAGCAGTTCTTC	CASRPFNRDRDYNEQFF
NA	TRBV10-3	TRBD1	TRBJ1-5	TGTGCCATCAGTGAGTCCCACAGGGGGTCGGGACAGCCCCAGCATTTT	CAISESHRGSGQPQHF
NA	TRBV15	NA	TRBJ2-3	TGTGCCACCAGCAGAGCTGGCAGCACAGATACGCAGTATTTT	CATSRAGSTDTQYF
NA	TRBV5-1	NA	TRBJ2-1	TGCGCCAGCAGCATCGGGATTAGGGAGCAGTTCTTC	CASSIGIREQFF
NA	TRBV5-4	NA	TRBJ2-5	TGTGCCAGCAGGGGGCGGGGACAAGAGACCCAGTACTTC	CASRGRGQETQYF
NA	TRBV19	TRBD1	TRBJ1-2	TGTGCCAGTAGTGACAGGGCTTATGGCTACACCTTC	CASSDRAYGYTF
NA	TRBV19	TRBD2	TRBJ2-1	TGTGCCAGTAGTTCCCGGACTAGCGGGAGTTCCTACAATGAGCAGTTCTTC	CASSSRTSGSSYNEQFF
NA	TRBV5-4	NA	TRBJ1-1	TGTGCCAGCAGCTCTCAGGGGAATGAAGCTTTCTTT	CASSSQGNEAFF
NA	TRBV4-1	NA	TRBJ1-1	TGCGCCAGCAGCTCGGGGGATCGGAACACTGAAGCTTTCTTT	CASSSGDRNTEAFF
NA	TRBV7-9	TRBD1	TRBJ1-2	TGTGCCAGCAGCCTAACAGGGGACCCTAGGGGCTACACCTTC	CASSLTGDPRGYTF
few	TRBV19	NA	TRBJ1-2	TGTGCCAGTAGTATTGGGGCAACCTATGGCTACACCTTC	CASSIGATYGYTF
NA	TRBV11-2	NA	TRBJ1-1	TGTGCCAGCAGCTTAGACCCGGGAAGGAACACTGAAGCTTTCTTT	CASSLDPGRNTEAFF
NA	TRBV9	NA	TRBJ2-3	TGTGCCAGCAGCGTTGGGGGCGTAAAATCGGATACGCAGTATTTT	CASSVGGVKSDTQYF
NA	TRBV5-1	NA	TRBJ2-1	TGCGCCAGCAGCTTGGTGGGAGAGCCTTACAATGAGCAGTTCTTC	CASSLVGEPYNEQFF
NA	TRBV29-1	NA	TRBJ1-1	TGCAGCGCGAGGACAGAAGGGACTGAAGCTTTCTTT	CSARTEGTEAFF
NA	TRBV7-8	TRBD2	TRBJ2-1	TGTGCCAGCAGCACGGGACTAGCGGGAGGGGGTTACAATGAGCAGTTCTTC	CASSTGLAGGGYNEQFF
NA	TRBV19	NA	TRBJ1-1	TGTGCCAGTTCTTTCCAGGGTCCGAGAACTGAAGCTTTCTTT	CASSFQGPRTEAFF
NA	TRBV11-2	TRBD1	TRBJ2-7	TGTGCCAGCAGATCAACAGGGGGCAGATACGAGCAGTACTTC	CASRSTGGRYEQYF
NA	TRBV6-6	NA	TRBJ2-2	TGTGCCAGCAGTTCCTCGGGACAGAACACCGGGGAGCTGTTTTTT	CASSSSGQNTGELFF
NA	TRBV7-9	TRBD1	TRBJ2-5	TGTGCCAGCAGCTTAGCGATGACAGGGGGCTTCCACCAAGAGACCCAGTACTTC	CASSLAMTGGFHQETQYF
NA	TRBV2	TRBD1	TRBJ2-7	TGTGCCAGCAGCGAACCGGGACAGGTTAACGAGCAGTACTTC	CASSEPGQVNEQYF
NA	TRBV9	NA	TRBJ2-7	TGTGCCAGCAGCGCCGTGGGAGGATCCTACGAGCAGTACTTC	CASSAVGGSYEQYF
NA	TRBV6-5	NA	TRBJ1-4	TGTGCCAGCAGTCCGACGACAAATGCTAATGAAAAACTGTTTTTT	CASSPTTNANEKLFF
NA	TRBV19	TRBD1	TRBJ1-1	TGTGCCAGTAGTATCGGACAGGGGGCTTGGAACACTGAAGCTTTCTTT	CASSIGQGAWNTEAFF
NA	TRBV5-1	TRBD1	TRBJ1-2	TGCGCCAGCAGCTCACAAGCCGGGACAGGACTTTATGGCTACACCTTC	CASSSQAGTGLYGYTF
NA	TRBV6-4	TRBD2	TRBJ2-1	TGTGCCAGCAGTGACCGACTAGCGAGCTCCTACAATGAGCAGTTCTTC	CASSDRLASSYNEQFF
NA	TRBV5-4	NA	TRBJ1-1	TGTGCCAGCAGCTTTTCTGGGGAGACCACTGAAGCTTTCTTT	CASSFSGETTEAFF
NA	TRBV4-1	NA	TRBJ2-7	TGCGCCAGCCGCGGAGACAGCTACGAGCAGTACTTC	CASRGDSYEQYF
NA	TRBV28	TRBD1	TRBJ1-1	TGTGCCAGCAGTGGACCAGGGGGCACTGAAGCTTTCTTT	CASSGPGGTEAFF
once	TRBV21-1	NA	TRBJ1-5	TGTGCCAGCAGCAAGTCGGGACAGGGTTGCTTTATATGGAATCAGCCCCAGCATTTT	CASSKSGQGCFIWNQPQHF
NA	TRBV7-8	NA	TRBJ2-6	TGTGCCAGCAGCTTAGTTAGTATCCCCTCCTCTGGGGCCAACGTCCTGACTTTC	CASSLVSIPSSGANVLTF
NA	TRBV2	NA	TRBJ2-5	TGTGCCAGCAGTGAACAGGGGACCCTCCAAGAGACCCAGTACTTC	CASSEQGTLQETQYF
NA	TRBV28	TRBD1	TRBJ1-5	TGTGCCAGCAGTTTAGTGGGGACAGCGGATCAGCCCCAGCATTTT	CASSLVGTADQPQHF
NA	TRBV7-6	TRBD1	TRBJ1-6	TGTGCCAGCAGCTTAGCGCCACAGGGGGGAGGTTCACCCCTCCACTTT	CASSLAPQGGGSPLHF
NA	TRBV19	TRBD2	TRBJ2-1	TGTGCCAGTAGTATCTCGGGACTAGCGGGAGTTGAGCAGTTCTTC	CASSISGLAGVEQFF
NA	TRBV14	NA	TRBJ1-3	TGTGCCAGCAGCCTCGAGGATTACGGAAACACCATATATTTT	CASSLEDYGNTIYF
NA	TRBV6-1	TRBD1	TRBJ1-2	TGTGCCAGCAGTGGATTACGCCCGGGACAGGGTCACTATGGCTACACCTTC	CASSGLRPGQGHYGYTF
NA	TRBV27	TRBD1	TRBJ2-7	TGTGCCAGCAGTTTCACCGGGACAGGGACCAACGAGCAGTACTTC	CASSFTGTGTNEQYF
NA	TRBV19	TRBD2	TRBJ2-6	TGTGCCAGTAGTCCCGGGGGGGTCGGGGCCAACGTCCTGACTTTC	CASSPGGVGANVLTF
NA	TRBV29-1	NA	TRBJ1-2	TGCAGCGTTGAGGGAGGACTCTATGGCTACACCTTC	CSVEGGLYGYTF
NA	TRBV29-1	TRBD2	TRBJ2-7	TGCAGCATTTCTAGCGGGAGGGCCTACGAGCAGTACTTC	CSISSGRAYEQYF
NA	TRBV15	NA	TRBJ2-3	TGTGCCACCAGCACGGGGGATCGGACAGATACGCAGTATTTT	CATSTGDRTDTQYF
NA	TRBV30	NA	TRBJ2-1	NA	CAWSVGGGTGFF
NA	TRBV6-6	NA	TRBJ2-1	TGTGCCAGCAGTTTCCGGACTGATTACAATGAGCAGTTCTTC	CASSFRTDYNEQFF